This T cell receptor (beta chain) came from a study of blood T cell repertoires in COVID-19. Background on the study: The study drew acute and convalescent COVID-19 samples from the United States, Italy and Spain. The analysed material was cDNA or gDNA that came from T cells, B-cell-depleted T cells, or PBMCs.

Original methodology: The assay estimated nucleated cells by amplifying reference gene primers. Assay used: immunoSEQ multiplex PCR; TCRdb lists only in-frame clones, some missing. That table supplies the V and J calls and clone size; D and trimming were determined from the DNA. The sample shows 390,000 or so clones, 75% to 90% of them seen only once. Germline V gene lookup returns CDR1 MNHEY and CDR2 SMNVEV (reference sequence). V dropped 2 bases and J dropped 0; count of bases not matched to a gene: 10. This CDR3 comprises 17 residues. The sequence was collected from a woman in her twenties or thirties with active or convalescent COVID-19. The V gene is TRBV27, the J gene TRBJ2-7; 7 bases match TRBD2. The source material was peripheral blood. The CDR3 protein is CASSLKSGRESSYEQYF. As DNA, the CDR3 is TGTGCCAGCAGTTTAAAATCCGGGCGGGAGAGCTCCTACGAGCAGTACTTC.